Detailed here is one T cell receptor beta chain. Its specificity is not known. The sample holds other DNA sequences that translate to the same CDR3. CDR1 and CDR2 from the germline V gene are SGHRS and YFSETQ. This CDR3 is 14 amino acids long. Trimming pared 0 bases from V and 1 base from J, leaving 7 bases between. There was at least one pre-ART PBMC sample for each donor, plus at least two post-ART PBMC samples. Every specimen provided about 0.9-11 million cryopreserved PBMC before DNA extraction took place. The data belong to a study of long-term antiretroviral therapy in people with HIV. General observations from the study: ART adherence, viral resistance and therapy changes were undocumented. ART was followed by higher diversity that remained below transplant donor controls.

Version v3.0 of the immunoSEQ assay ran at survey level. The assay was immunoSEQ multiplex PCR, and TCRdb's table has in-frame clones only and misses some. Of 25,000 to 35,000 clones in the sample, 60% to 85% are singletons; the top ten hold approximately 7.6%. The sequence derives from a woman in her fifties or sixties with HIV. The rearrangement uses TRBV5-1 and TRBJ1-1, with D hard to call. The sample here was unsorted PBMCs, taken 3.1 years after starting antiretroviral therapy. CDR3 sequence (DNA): TGCGCCAGCAGCTTGGGTGCCGGGAACACTGAAGCTTTCTTT. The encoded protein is CASSLGAGNTEAFF.